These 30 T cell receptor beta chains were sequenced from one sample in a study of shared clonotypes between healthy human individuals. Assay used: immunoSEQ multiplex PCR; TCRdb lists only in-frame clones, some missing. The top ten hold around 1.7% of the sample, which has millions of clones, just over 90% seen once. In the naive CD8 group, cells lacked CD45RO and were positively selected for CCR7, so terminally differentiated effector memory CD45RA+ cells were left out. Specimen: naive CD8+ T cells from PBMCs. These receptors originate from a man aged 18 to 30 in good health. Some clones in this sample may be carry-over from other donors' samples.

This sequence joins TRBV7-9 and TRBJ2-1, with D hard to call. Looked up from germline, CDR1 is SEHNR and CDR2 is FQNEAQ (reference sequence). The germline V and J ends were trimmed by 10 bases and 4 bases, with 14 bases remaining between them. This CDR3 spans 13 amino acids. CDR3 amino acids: CATLPPRYNEQFF. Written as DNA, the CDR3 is TGTGCCACCTTGCCCCCCAGGTACAATGAGCAGTTCTTC.

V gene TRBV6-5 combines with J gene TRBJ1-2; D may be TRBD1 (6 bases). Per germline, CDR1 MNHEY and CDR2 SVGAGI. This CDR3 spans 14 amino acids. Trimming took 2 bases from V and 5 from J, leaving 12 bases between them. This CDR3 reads CASSYTTGSYGYTF. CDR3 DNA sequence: TGTGCCAGCAGTTACACGACAGGCTCGTATGGCTACACCTTC.

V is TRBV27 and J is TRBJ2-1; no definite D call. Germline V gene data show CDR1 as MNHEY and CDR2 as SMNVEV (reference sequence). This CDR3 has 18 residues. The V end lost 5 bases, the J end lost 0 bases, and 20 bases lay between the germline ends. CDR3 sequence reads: CASSAQLWSASSYNEQFF. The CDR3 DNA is TGTGCCAGCAGTGCCCAGCTATGGTCGGCGAGCTCCTACAATGAGCAGTTCTTC.

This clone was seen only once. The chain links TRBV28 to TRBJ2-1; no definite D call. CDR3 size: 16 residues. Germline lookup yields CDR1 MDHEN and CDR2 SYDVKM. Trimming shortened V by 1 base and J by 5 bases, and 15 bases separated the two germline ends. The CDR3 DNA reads TGTGCCAGCAGTTTATCGGGCGGCGCCCCGAACAATGAGCAGTTCTTC. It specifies CASSLSGGAPNNEQFF.

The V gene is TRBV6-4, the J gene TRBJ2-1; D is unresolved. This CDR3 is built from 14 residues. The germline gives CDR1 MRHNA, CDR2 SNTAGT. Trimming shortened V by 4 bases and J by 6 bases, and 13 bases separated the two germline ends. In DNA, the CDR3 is TGTGCCAGCAGTGTTGCACCTCCCCCCAATGAGCAGTTCTTC. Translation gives CASSVAPPPNEQFF.

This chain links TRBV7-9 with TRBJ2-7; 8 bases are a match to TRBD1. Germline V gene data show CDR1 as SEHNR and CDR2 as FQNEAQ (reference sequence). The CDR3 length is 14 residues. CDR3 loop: CASSSITGQALWRV. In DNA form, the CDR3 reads TGTGCCAGCAGCTCGATAACGGGACAGGCCTTGTGGAGGGTC.

CDR3 DNA: TGTGCCAGCGGAGACAGGGGAGTCGTGAATGAAAAACTGTTTTTT. It yields the protein CASGDRGVVNEKLFF. This chain connects TRBV2 to TRBJ1-4; TRBD1 aligns across 8 bases. Germline V CDR1 and CDR2: SNHLY, FYNNEI. This CDR3 is 15 amino acids long. Germline trimming cut 8 bases from V and 5 bases from J; bases unmatched to any gene: 10.

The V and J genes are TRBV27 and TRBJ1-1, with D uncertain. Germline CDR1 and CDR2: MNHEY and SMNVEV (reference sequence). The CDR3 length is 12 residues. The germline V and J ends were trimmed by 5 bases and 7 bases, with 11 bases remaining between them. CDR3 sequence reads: CASSIGGREAFF. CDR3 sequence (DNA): TGTGCCAGCAGTATCGGAGGTCGTGAAGCTTTCTTT.

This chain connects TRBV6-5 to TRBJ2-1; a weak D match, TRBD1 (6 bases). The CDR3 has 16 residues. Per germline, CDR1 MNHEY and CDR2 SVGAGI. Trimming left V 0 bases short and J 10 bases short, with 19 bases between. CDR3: CASSYSKGDLGVEQFF. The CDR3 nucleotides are TGTGCCAGCAGTTACTCCAAGGGGGACCTTGGGGTGGAGCAGTTCTTC.

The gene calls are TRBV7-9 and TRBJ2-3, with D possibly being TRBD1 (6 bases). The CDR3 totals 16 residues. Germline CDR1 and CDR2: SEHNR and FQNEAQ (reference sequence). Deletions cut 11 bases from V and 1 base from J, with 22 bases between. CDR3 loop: CAVPGYTGHGTDTQYF. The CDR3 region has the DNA TGTGCCGTCCCAGGCTATACGGGACATGGCACAGATACGCAGTATTTT.

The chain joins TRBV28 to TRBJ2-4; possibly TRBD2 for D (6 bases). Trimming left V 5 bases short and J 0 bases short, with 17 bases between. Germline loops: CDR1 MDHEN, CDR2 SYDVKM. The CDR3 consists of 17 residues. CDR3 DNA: TGTGCCAGCAGTCTCCCCGGGACTTTGCTAGCCAAAAACATTCAGTACTTC. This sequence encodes CASSLPGTLLAKNIQYF.

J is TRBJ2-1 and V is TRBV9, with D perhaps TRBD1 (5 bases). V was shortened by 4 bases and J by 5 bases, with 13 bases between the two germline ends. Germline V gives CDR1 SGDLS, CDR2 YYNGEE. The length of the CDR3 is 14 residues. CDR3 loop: CASSLPDSNNEQFF. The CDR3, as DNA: TGTGCCAGCAGCCTTCCAGACAGCAACAATGAGCAGTTCTTC.

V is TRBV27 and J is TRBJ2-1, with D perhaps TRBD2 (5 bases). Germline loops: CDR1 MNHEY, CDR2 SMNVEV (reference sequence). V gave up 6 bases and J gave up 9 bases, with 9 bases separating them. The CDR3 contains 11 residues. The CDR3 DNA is TGTGCCAGCAGGGGAGCAATTGAGCAGTTCTTC. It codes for CASRGAIEQFF.

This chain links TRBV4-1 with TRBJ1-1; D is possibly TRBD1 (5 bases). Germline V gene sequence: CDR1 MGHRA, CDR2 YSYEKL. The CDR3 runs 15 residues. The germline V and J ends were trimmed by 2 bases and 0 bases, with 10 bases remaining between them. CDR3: CASSQYRQLNTEAFF. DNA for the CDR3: TGCGCCAGCAGCCAATACCGACAGTTGAACACTGAAGCTTTCTTT.

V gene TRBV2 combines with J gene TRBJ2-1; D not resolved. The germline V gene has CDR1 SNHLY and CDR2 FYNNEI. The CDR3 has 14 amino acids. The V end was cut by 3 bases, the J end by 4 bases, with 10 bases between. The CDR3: CASSDGRMYNEQFF. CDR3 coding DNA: TGTGCCAGCAGTGACGGACGGATGTACAATGAGCAGTTCTTC.

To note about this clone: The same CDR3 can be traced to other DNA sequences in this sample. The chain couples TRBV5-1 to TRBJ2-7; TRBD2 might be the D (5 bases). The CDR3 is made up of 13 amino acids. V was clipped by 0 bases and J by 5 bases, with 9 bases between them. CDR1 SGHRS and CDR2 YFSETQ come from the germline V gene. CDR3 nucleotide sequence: TGCGCCAGCAGCTTGGGGGCGGGTAACGAGCAGTACTTC. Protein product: CASSLGAGNEQYF.

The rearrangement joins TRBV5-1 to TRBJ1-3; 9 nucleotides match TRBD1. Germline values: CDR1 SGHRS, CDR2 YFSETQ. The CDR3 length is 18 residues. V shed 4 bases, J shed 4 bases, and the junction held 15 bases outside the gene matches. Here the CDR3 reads CASSLTDRGTTGGNTIYF. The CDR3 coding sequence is TGCGCCAGCAGCCTAACGGACAGGGGTACGACGGGCGGAAACACCATATATTTT.

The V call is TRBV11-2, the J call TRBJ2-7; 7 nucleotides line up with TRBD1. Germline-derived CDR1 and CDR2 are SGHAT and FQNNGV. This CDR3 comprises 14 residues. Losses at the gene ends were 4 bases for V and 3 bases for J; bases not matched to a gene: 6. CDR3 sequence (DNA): TGTGCCAGCAGCTCGCAGGGGGTAAACTACGAGCAGTACTTC. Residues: CASSSQGVNYEQYF.

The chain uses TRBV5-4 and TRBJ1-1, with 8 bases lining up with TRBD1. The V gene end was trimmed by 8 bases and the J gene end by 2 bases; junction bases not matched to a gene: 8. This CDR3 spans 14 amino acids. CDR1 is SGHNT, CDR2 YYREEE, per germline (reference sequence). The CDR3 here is CASNWQGANTEAFF. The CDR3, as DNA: TGTGCCAGTAACTGGCAGGGGGCTAACACTGAAGCTTTCTTT.

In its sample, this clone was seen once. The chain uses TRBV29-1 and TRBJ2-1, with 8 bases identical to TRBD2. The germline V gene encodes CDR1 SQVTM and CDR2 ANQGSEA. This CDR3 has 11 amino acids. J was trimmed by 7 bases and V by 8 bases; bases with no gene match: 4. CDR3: CSIRGGNEQFF. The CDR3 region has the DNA TGCAGCATACGCGGGGGGAATGAGCAGTTCTTC.

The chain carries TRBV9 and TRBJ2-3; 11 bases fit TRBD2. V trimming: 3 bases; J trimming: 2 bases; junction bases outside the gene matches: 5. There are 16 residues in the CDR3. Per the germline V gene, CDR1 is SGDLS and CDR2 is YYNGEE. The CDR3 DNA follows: TGTGCCAGCAGCGGAGGTAGCGGGAGGGACACAGATACGCAGTATTTT. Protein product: CASSGGSGRDTDTQYF.

In DNA form, the CDR3 reads TGCGCCAGCACGACTGGGACTAGCGGGAGGGCAGATACGCAGTATTTT. Translation: CASTTGTSGRADTQYF. The chain joins TRBV5-1 to TRBJ2-3; 16 bases align to TRBD2. After removal of 6 bases from V and 4 bases from J, the junction contained 5 bases not matched to a gene. Germline-derived CDR1 and CDR2 are SGHRS and YFSETQ. This CDR3 comprises 16 residues.

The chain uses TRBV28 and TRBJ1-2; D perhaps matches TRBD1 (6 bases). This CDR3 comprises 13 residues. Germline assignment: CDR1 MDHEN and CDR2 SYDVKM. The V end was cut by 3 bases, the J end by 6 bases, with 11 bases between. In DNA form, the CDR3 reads TGTGCCAGCAGTTTTACAGGGTTGGATGGCTACACCTTC. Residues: CASSFTGLDGYTF.

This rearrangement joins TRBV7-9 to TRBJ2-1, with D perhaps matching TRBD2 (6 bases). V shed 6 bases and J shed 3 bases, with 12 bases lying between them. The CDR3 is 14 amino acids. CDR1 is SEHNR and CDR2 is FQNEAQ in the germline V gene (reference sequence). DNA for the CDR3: TGTGCCAGCAGTTTTCCGGGACTCTACAATGAGCAGTTCTTC. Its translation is CASSFPGLYNEQFF. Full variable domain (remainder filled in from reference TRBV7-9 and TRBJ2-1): DTGVSQNPRHKITKRGQNVTFRCDPISEHNRLYWYRQTLGQGPEFLTYFQNEAQLEKSRLLSDRFSAERPKGSFSTLEIQRTEQGDSAMYLCASSFPGLYNEQFFGPGTRLTVL.

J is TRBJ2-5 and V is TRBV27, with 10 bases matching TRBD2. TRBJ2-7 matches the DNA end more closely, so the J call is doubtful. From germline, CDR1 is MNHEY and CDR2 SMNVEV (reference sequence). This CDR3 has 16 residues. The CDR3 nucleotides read TGTGCCAGCAGTGCCGGAGTAGCGGGAGGTTCCTACGAGCAGTACTTC. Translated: CASSAGVAGGSYEQYF.

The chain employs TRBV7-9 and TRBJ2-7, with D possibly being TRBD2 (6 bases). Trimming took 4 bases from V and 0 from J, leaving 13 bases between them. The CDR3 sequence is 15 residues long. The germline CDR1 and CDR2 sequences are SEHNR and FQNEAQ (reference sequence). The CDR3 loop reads CASSSPRGPSYEQYF. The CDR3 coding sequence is TGTGCCAGCAGCTCCCCGCGGGGTCCCTCCTACGAGCAGTACTTC.

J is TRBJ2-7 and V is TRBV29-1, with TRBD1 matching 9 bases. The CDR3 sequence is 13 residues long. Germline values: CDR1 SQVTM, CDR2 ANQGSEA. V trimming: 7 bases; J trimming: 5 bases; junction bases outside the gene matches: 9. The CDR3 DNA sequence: TGCAGCGCCGGAGGGACAGGGTCACACGAGCAGTACTTC. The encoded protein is CSAGGTGSHEQYF.

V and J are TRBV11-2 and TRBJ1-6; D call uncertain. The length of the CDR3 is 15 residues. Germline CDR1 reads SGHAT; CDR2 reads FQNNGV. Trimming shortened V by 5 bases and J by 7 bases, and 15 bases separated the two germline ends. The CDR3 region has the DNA TGTGCCAGCAGCGAGGACCGTCTCAGGAATTCACCCCTCCACTTT. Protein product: CASSEDRLRNSPLHF.

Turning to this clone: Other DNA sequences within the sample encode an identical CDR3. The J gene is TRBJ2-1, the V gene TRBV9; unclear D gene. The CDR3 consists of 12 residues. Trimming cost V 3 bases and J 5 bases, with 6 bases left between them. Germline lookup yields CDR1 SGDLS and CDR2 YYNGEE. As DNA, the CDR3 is TGTGCCAGCAGCGCTCCCAACAATGAGCAGTTCTTC. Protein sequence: CASSAPNNEQFF.

DNA for the CDR3: TGTGCCAGCAGCCCCAGGACAGGGTTCAATCAGCCCCAGCATTTT. Translating it yields CASSPRTGFNQPQHF. This chain joins TRBV27 and TRBJ1-5; TRBD1 agrees at 8 bases. The CDR3 is 15 residues long. Germline V gene data show CDR1 as MNHEY and CDR2 as SMNVEV (reference sequence). Trimming removed 6 bases from V and 3 bases from J; junction bases left unmatched: 7.